These T cell receptor beta chains were read from a single sample in a study of T cell responses to AZD1222 COVID-19 vaccine. Assay used: immunoSEQ multiplex PCR; TCRdb lists only in-frame clones, some missing. Found here are tens of thousands of clones, 89% of them singletons; the top ten hold around 2.2%. Sequencing was performed on peripheral blood, taken on day 0 of AZD1222 vaccination. These receptors were obtained from an adult in good health. Each CDR3 is given with its conserved first and last residue. Each record gives: V gene, J gene, D gene, clone size, CDR3 protein, CDR3 DNA. A D gene is named only where the DNA matches it firmly. A clone size is listed for some rows: how often the clone was seen (once, few, many), or a class if it is expanded.

TRBV15	TRBJ2-7	-	-	CATSRDPAYEQYF	TGTGCCACCAGCAGAGATCCTGCCTACGAGCAGTACTTC
TRBV4-3	TRBJ1-5	-	-	CASSQDGKGGQPQHF	TGCGCCAGCAGCCAAGATGGGAAGGGGGGTCAGCCCCAGCATTTT
TRBV19	TRBJ1-2	-	-	CASSTGQSDGYTF	TGTGCCAGTAGTACCGGACAGTCCGATGGCTACACCTTC
TRBV30	TRBJ1-1	-	-	CAWSVGRIRLNTEAFF	TGTGCCTGGAGTGTAGGTCGGATAAGACTCAACACTGAAGCTTTCTTT
TRBV5-1	TRBJ2-5	TRBD2	-	CASSAILAGAQETQYF	TGCGCCAGCAGCGCTATACTAGCGGGGGCCCAAGAGACCCAGTACTTC
TRBV25-1	TRBJ1-1	-	once	CASSEYMALGTEAFF	TGTGCCAGCAGTGAATATATGGCGTTAGGGACTGAAGCTTTCTTT
TRBV3-1/TRBV3-2	TRBJ1-2	-	-	CASSQGSLYGYTF	TGTGCCAGCAGCCAAGGGTCGTTATATGGCTACACCTTC
TRBV3-1/TRBV3-2	TRBJ1-1	-	-	CASRQQPSLNTEAFF	TGTGCCAGCAGACAACAACCTTCCTTAAACACTGAAGCTTTCTTT
TRBV5-6	TRBJ1-1	-	-	CASSFGRGGVNTEAFF	TGTGCCAGCAGCTTCGGCAGGGGCGGTGTGAACACTGAAGCTTTCTTT
TRBV3-1/TRBV3-2	TRBJ1-5	-	once	CASSRDTNQPQHF	TGTGCCAGCAGCCGAGACACGAATCAGCCCCAGCATTTT
TRBV6-2/TRBV6-3	TRBJ1-2	-	-	CASSLEDNYGYTF	TGTGCCAGCAGTTTGGAGGATAACTATGGCTACACCTTC
TRBV5-1	TRBJ1-4	-	-	CASSAGLTEKLFF	TGCGCCAGCAGCGCGGGACTGACAGAAAAACTGTTTTTT
TRBV3-1/TRBV3-2	TRBJ2-7	-	-	CASSLLAGSQYEQYF	TGTGCCAGCAGCCTCTTGGCGGGTTCCCAGTACGAGCAGTACTTC
TRBV18	TRBJ2-1	TRBD2	-	CASSPRLAGGAFAEQFF	TGTGCCAGCTCACCGCGACTAGCGGGGGGGGCATTTGCTGAGCAGTTCTTC
TRBV19	TRBJ2-3	TRBD2	-	CASSPSPGRGLRTDTQYF	TGTGCCAGTAGTCCATCCCCGGGGCGGGGACTACGCACAGATACGCAGTATTTT
TRBV6-1	TRBJ2-1	-	few	CASSEAVGAWDEQFF	TGTGCCAGCAGTGAAGCGGTAGGGGCGTGGGATGAGCAGTTCTTC
TRBV12-3/TRBV12-4	TRBJ1-4	-	-	CASSARDEKLFF	TGTGCCAGCAGTGCCAGGGACGAAAAACTGTTTTTT
TRBV16	TRBJ1-1	TRBD1	-	CASSPGQGRAFF	TGTGCCAGCAGCCCAGGACAGGGAAGGGCTTTCTTT
TRBV5-5	TRBJ2-3	TRBD1	-	CASSPLQTGSTDTQYF	TGTGCCAGCAGCCCCCTCCAGACAGGGAGCACAGATACGCAGTATTTT
TRBV6-2/TRBV6-3	TRBJ1-1	TRBD1	-	CASSYSARGRAWTEAFF	TGTGCCAGCAGTTACTCAGCCAGGGGGAGGGCTTGGACTGAAGCTTTCTTT
TRBV9	TRBJ2-3	-	-	CASSAHNTDTQYF	TGTGCCAGCAGCGCACACAACACAGATACGCAGTATTTT
TRBV7-2	TRBJ1-2	TRBD1	-	CASTPDRGAYGYTF	TGTGCCAGCACCCCGGACAGGGGGGCCTATGGCTACACCTTC
TRBV7-2	TRBJ2-3	-	-	CASSFGGHGDTQYF	TGTGCCAGCAGCTTCGGGGGGCATGGAGATACGCAGTATTTT
TRBV6-5	TRBJ1-2	-	few	CASSYGSLWTF	TGTGCCAGCAGTTACGGGTCTCTGTGGACCTTC
TRBV12-5	TRBJ1-1	-	-	CASGYEQNTEAFF	TGTGCTAGTGGTTATGAGCAGAACACTGAAGCTTTCTTT
TRBV10-1	TRBJ1-1	-	-	CASLGRRAFF	TGCGCCAGCTTGGGGAGGAGAGCTTTCTTT
TRBV6-5	TRBJ2-7	TRBD1	-	CASGSDRGRTYEQYF	TGTGCCAGCGGGTCTGACAGGGGGCGAACCTACGAGCAGTACTTC
TRBV5-4	TRBJ2-1	TRBD1	once	CASSTPDRGKEANEQFF	TGTGCCAGCAGCACCCCGGACAGGGGAAAGGAGGCTAATGAGCAGTTCTTC
TRBV11-3	TRBJ2-3	-	-	CASSLEGASTDTQYF	TGTGCCAGCAGCTTAGAGGGGGCTAGCACAGATACGCAGTATTTT
TRBV4-3	TRBJ1-1	-	once	CASRRDKRPNTEAFF	TGCGCCAGCAGGCGGGACAAGAGACCGAACACTGAAGCTTTCTTT
TRBV12-2	TRBJ2-6	-	-	CASRLFPKPSGKGFAGANVLTF	TGTGCAAGTCGCTTATTCCCTAAACCTTCAGGGAAGGGGTTCGCTGGGGCCAACGTCCTGACTTTC
TRBV30	TRBJ1-5	-	-	CAWSRDRIRNQPQHF	TGTGCCTGGAGCCGGGACCGGATCCGCAATCAGCCCCAGCATTTT
TRBV5-1	TRBJ2-1	-	-	CASSLDRGSRDEQFF	TGCGCCAGCAGCTTGGATCGGGGGAGCAGGGATGAGCAGTTCTTC
TRBV11-3	TRBJ2-1	TRBD2	-	CASSKRASGSSYNEQFF	TGTGCCAGCAGCAAAAGGGCTAGCGGGTCCTCCTACAATGAGCAGTTCTTC
TRBV6-6	TRBJ1-1	-	-	CASSTQGANTEAFF	TGTGCCAGCAGTACACAGGGTGCGAACACTGAAGCTTTCTTT
TRBV5-1	TRBJ2-7	-	-	CASSLGVGHGLSEQYF	TGCGCCAGCAGCTTGGGAGTGGGACATGGGCTCTCCGAGCAGTACTTC
TRBV2	TRBJ1-1	TRBD1	-	CASSGTGQSEAFF	TGTGCCAGCAGTGGGACAGGGCAGTCTGAAGCTTTCTTT
TRBV19	TRBJ1-5	TRBD1	-	CASRDRGQQPQHF	TGTGCCAGTAGAGACAGGGGGCAACAGCCCCAGCATTTT
TRBV7-6	TRBJ2-1	TRBD2	-	CASSLRNPAGAGYNEQFF	TGTGCCAGCAGCTTAAGAAACCCCGCGGGAGCAGGGTACAATGAGCAGTTCTTC
TRBV10-3	TRBJ1-5	-	-	CAISEVGNQPQHF	TGTGCCATCAGTGAGGTAGGCAATCAGCCCCAGCATTTT
TRBV6-1	TRBJ1-6	-	once	CASSERQEDNSPLHF	TGTGCCAGCAGTGAACGACAGGAGGATAATTCACCCCTCCACTTT
TRBV14	TRBJ2-7	-	few	CASSHLDVYEQYF	TGTGCCAGCAGCCACCTGGACGTATACGAGCAGTACTTC
TRBV6-5	TRBJ2-3	-	-	CASRPRQRGTQYF	TGTGCCAGCAGACCCAGACAGAGGGGTACGCAGTATTTT
TRBV27	TRBJ1-1	-	-	CASSLSRNTEAFF	TGTGCCAGCAGTTTGAGCAGGAACACTGAAGCTTTCTTT
TRBV19	TRBJ1-5	TRBD1	-	CASRLDRRSNQPQHF	TGTGCCAGTAGATTGGACAGGAGAAGCAATCAGCCCCAGCATTTT
TRBV11-2	TRBJ1-1	-	-	CASSLGPLTANTEAFF	TGTGCCAGCAGCTTAGGGCCCTTGACAGCGAACACTGAAGCTTTCTTT
TRBV6-5	TRBJ2-7	-	-	CASSRNRDEQYF	TGTGCCAGCTCCCGCAACAGGGACGAGCAGTACTTC
TRBV18	TRBJ1-6	-	-	CASSPVNRVNSPLHF	TGTGCCAGCTCACCTGTTAACAGGGTTAATTCACCCCTCCACTTT
TRBV12-3/TRBV12-4	TRBJ1-4	-	-	CASRRTGGEKLFF	TGTGCCAGCAGGCGGACGGGGGGTGAAAAACTGTTTTTT
TRBV6-1	TRBJ1-2	TRBD1	-	CASSETQGAGGYTF	TGTGCCAGCAGTGAAACGCAGGGGGCGGGTGGCTACACCTTC
TRBV6-5	TRBJ2-7	TRBD1	-	CASRDKWDRGEQYF	TGTGCCAGCAGGGACAAATGGGACAGGGGCGAGCAGTACTTC
TRBV14	TRBJ2-7	-	-	CASSPLISTEQYF	TGTGCCAGCAGCCCACTCATTTCTACAGAGCAGTACTTC
TRBV7-2	TRBJ1-6	TRBD1	few	CASSFRDRDNSPLHF	TGTGCCAGCAGCTTCCGGGACAGGGATAATTCACCCCTCCACTTT
TRBV27	TRBJ1-2	-	few	CASSLSMGGGSYGYTF	TGTGCCAGCAGTTTATCGATGGGGGGGGGCAGCTATGGCTACACCTTC
TRBV19	TRBJ1-6	TRBD1	-	CASGQGVFSPLHF	TGTGCCAGTGGACAGGGTGTATTTTCACCCCTCCACTTT
TRBV28	TRBJ1-3	TRBD1	-	CASSVGTGVGNTIYF	TGTGCCAGCAGCGTCGGGACAGGGGTCGGAAACACCATATATTTT
TRBV21-1	TRBJ2-2	-	once	CASRPHRGTGELFF	TGTGCCAGCAGACCCCACCGTGGCACCGGGGAGCTGTTTTTT
TRBV18	TRBJ1-3	TRBD1	once	CASSPGWTGTGNTIYF	TGTGCCAGCTCACCCGGATGGACAGGCACTGGAAACACCATATATTTT
TRBV12-3/TRBV12-4	TRBJ1-5	-	-	CASRSTVNQPQHF	TGTGCCAGCAGATCGACAGTTAATCAGCCCCAGCATTTT
TRBV4-1	TRBJ2-2	TRBD2	-	CASSPRVREGRNTGELFF	TGCGCCAGCAGCCCCCGCGTGCGGGAGGGCCGAAACACCGGGGAGCTGTTTTTT